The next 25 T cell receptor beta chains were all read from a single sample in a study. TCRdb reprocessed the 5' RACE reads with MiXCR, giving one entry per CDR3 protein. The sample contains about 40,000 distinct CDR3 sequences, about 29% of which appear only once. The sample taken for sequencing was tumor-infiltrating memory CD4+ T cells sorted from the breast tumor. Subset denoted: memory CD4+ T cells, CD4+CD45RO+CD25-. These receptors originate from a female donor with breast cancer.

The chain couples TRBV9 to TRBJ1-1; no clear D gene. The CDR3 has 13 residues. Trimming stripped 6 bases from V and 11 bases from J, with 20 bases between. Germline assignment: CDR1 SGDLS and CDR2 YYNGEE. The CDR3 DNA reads TGTGCCAGCAACGAGGAAGGCATCGGGTCTGCTTTCTTT. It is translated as CASNEEGIGSAFF.

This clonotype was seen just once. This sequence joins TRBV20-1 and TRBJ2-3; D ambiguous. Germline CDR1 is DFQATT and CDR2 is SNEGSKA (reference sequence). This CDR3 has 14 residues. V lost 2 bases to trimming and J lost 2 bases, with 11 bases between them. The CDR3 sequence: CSARNLRSTDTQYF. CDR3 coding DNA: TGCAGTGCTAGAAACCTCCGATCCACAGATACGCAGTATTTT.

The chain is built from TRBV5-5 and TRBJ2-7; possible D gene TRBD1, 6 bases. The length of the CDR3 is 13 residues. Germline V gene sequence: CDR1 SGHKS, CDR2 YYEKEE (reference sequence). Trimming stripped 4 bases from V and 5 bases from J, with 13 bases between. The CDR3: CASSGFRGNEQYF. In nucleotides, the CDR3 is TGTGCCAGCAGCGGATTCAGGGGAAACGAGCAGTACTTC.

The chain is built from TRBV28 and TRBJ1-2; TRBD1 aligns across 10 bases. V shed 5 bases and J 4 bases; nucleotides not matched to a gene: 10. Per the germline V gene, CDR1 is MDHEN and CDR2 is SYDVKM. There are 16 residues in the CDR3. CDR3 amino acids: CASSQSRTGGTYGYTF. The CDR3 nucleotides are TGTGCCAGCAGTCAGTCTCGGACAGGGGGGACCTATGGCTACACCTTC.

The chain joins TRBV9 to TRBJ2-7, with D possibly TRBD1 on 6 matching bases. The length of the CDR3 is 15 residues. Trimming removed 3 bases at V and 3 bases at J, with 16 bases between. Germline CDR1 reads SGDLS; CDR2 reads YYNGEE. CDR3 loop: CASSEGVGSFYEQYF. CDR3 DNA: TGTGCCAGCAGCGAGGGGGTAGGTAGTTTCTACGAGCAGTACTTC.

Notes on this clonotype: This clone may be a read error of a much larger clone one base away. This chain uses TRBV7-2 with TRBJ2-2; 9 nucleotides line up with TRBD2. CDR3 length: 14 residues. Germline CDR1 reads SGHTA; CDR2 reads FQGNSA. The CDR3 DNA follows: TGTGCCAGCAGCGTGACTAGCGGCACCGGGGAGCTGTTGTTT. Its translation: CASSVTSGTGELLF.

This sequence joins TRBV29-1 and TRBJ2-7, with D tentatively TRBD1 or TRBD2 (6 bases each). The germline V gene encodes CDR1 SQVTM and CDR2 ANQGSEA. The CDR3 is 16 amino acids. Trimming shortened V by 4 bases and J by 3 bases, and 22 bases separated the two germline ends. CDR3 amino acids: CSVVVGGQYPFYEQYF. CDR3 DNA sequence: TGCAGCGTTGTGGTGGGGGGACAATACCCATTCTACGAGCAGTACTTC.

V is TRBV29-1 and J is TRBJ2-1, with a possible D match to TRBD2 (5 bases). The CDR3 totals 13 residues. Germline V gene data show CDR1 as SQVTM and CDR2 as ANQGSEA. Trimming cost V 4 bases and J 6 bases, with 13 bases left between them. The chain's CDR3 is CSVGGKVRNEQFF. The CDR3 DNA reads TGCAGCGTTGGAGGGAAAGTCCGCAATGAGCAGTTCTTC.

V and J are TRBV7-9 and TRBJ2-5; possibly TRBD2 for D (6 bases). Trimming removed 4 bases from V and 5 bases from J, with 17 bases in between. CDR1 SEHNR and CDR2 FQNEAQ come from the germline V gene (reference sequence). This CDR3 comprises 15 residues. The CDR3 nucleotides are TGTGCCAGCAGCTCACCCCCGGGAGCCTTTGAGACCCAGTACTTC. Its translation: CASSSPPGAFETQYF. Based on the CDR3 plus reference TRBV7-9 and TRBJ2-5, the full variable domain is DTGVSQNPRHKITKRGQNVTFRCDPISEHNRLYWYRQTLGQGPEFLTYFQNEAQLEKSRLLSDRFSAERPKGSFSTLEIQRTEQGDSAMYLCASSSPPGAFETQYFGPGTRLLVL.

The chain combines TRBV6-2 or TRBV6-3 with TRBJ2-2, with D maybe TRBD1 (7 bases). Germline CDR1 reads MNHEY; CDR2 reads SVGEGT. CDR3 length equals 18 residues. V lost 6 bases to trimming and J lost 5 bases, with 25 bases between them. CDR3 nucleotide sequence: TGTGCCAGCAGCAGAAGTGGGACAGTCGGGCTAGCGACCGGGGAGCTGTTTTTT. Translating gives CASSRSGTVGLATGELFF.

In nucleotides, the CDR3 is TGTGCCAGCAGCCCAGTGGGGGGAACGGGCGAGCAGTACTTC. Its protein is CASSPVGGTGEQYF. This chain connects TRBV11-2 to TRBJ2-7; possible D gene TRBD2, 6 bases. CDR3 length equals 14 residues. The germline CDR1 and CDR2 sequences are SGHAT and FQNNGV. V lost 5 bases and J lost 6, with 17 bases in between.

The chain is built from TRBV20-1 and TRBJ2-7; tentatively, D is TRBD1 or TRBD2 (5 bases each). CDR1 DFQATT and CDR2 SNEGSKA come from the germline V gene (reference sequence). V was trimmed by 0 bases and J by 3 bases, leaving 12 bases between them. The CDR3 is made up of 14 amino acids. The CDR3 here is CSAREPGRSYEQYF. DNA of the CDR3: TGCAGTGCTAGAGAGCCGGGACGTAGCTACGAGCAGTACTTC.

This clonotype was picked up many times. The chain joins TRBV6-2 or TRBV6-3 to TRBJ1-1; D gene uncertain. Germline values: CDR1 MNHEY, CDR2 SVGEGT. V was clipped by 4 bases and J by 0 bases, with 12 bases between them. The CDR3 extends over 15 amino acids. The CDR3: CASSFRGDMNTEAFF. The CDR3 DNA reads TGTGCCAGCAGTTTCCGTGGCGATATGAACACTGAAGCTTTCTTT.

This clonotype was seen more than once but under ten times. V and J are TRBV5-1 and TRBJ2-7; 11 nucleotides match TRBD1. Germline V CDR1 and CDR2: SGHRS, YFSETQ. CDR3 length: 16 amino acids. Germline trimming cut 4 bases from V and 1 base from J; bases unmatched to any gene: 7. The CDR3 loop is CASSDAGTGGSYEQYF. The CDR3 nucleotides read TGCGCCAGCAGCGATGCCGGGACAGGGGGGTCCTACGAGCAGTACTTC.

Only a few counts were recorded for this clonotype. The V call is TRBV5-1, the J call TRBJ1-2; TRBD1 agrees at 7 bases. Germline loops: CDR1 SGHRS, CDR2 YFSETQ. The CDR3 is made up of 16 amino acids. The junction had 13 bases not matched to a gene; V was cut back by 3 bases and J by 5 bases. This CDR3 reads CASSSAGQRLGYGYTF. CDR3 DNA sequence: TGCGCCAGCAGCTCCGCGGGACAGCGGTTGGGTTATGGCTACACCTTC.

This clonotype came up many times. CDR3 region: CASSYSGRTGELFF. As DNA, the CDR3 is TGTGCCAGCAGTTACAGCGGGCGCACCGGGGAGCTGTTTTTT. The chain recombines TRBV12-3 or TRBV12-4 with TRBJ2-2; possible D gene TRBD2, 6 bases. The CDR3 runs to 14 residues. V lost 4 bases and J 4 bases, leaving 10 bases between the germline ends.

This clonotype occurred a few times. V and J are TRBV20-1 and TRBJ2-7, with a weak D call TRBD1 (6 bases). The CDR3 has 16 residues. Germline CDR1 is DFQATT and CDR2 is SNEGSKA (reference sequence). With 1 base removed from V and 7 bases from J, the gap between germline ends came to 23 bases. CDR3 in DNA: TGCAGTGCTAGAGTTTTTGGGGGCCACTACTACAATGAGCAGTACTTC. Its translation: CSARVFGGHYYNEQYF.

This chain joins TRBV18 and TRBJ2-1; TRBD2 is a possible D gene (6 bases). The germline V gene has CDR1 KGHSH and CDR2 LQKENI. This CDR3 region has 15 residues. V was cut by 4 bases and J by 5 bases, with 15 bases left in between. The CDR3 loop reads CASSLRLGRNNEQFF. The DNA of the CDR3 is TGTGCCAGCTCACTTAGACTAGGGCGGAACAATGAGCAGTTCTTC.

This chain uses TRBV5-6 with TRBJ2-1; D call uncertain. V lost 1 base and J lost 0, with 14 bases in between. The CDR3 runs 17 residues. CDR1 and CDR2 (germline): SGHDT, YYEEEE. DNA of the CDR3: TGTGCCAGCAGCTTGAACCCGTTGTACAGCTCCTACAATGAGCAGTTCTTC. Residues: CASSLNPLYSSYNEQFF.

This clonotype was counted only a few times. CDR3 amino acids: CASSFSGQAGELFF. In nucleotides, the CDR3 is TGTGCCAGCAGTTTCAGCGGACAGGCCGGGGAGCTGTTTTTT. The chain joins TRBV7-7 to TRBJ2-2; 7 positions agree with TRBD1. The CDR3 runs 14 residues. Germline V gene lookup returns CDR1 SSHAT and CDR2 FNYEAQ (reference sequence). V lost 6 bases and J lost 6; bases outside the gene matches: 7.

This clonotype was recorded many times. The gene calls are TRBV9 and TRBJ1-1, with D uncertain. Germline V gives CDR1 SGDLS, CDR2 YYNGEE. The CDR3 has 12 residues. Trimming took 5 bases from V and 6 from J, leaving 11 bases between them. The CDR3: CASSGQDSEAFF. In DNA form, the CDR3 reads TGTGCCAGCAGTGGGCAGGACTCTGAAGCTTTCTTT. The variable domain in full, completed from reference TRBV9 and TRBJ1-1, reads DSGVTQTPKHLITATGQRVTLRCSPRSGDLSVYWYQQSLDQGLQFLIQYYNGEERAKGNILERFSAQQFPDLHSELNLSSLELGDSALYFCASSGQDSEAFFGQGTRLTVV.

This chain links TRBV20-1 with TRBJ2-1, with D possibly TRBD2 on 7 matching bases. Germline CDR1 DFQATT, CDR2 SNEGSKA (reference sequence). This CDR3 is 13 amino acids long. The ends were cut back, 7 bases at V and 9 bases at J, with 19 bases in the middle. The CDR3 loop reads CSVKEGGGGEQFF. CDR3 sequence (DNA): TGCAGTGTAAAGGAGGGAGGGGGGGGTGAGCAGTTCTTC.

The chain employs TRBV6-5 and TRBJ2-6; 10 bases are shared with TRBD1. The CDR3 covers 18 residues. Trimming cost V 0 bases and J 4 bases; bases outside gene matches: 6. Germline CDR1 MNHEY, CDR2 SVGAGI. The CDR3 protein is CASSYSGTGATGANVLTF. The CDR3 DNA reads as TGTGCCAGCAGTTACTCCGGGACAGGGGCGACCGGGGCCAACGTCCTGACTTTC.

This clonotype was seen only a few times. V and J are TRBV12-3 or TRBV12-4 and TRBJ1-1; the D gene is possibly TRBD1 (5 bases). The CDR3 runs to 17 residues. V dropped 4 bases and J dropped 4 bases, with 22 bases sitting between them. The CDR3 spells CASSYDLRPAGATEAFF. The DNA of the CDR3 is TGTGCCAGCAGTTATGACCTTAGGCCCGCCGGGGCCACTGAAGCTTTCTTT.

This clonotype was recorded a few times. The CDR3 region has the DNA TGTGCCAGCAGCTTGCCCGGACTAGTTCAAGAGACCCAGTACTTC. Residues: CASSLPGLVQETQYF. The V and J genes are TRBV5-6 and TRBJ2-5; 7 positions agree with TRBD2. CDR3 length equals 15 residues. J was trimmed by 2 bases and V by 1 base; bases with no gene match: 5. Looked up from germline, CDR1 is SGHDT and CDR2 is YYEEEE.